Here is one T cell receptor (beta chain) with its context. Its antigen is not yet known. Per-base qualities were not stored, and no clone one base away is much larger. The donors were included in the validation cohort of over a hundred subjects, a group kept apart from the approximately 700-subject first cohort. Preparation of the library involved the immunoSEQ multiplex PCR assay. From the authors' description of their analysis: A statistical classification framework was built to diagnose cytomegalovirus status from the catalog of TCR beta chain sequences. TCRdb re-hosts the immuneACCESS table, in-frame sequences only. Its copies lack some clones; in the studies checked, an unresolved V gene accounts for under half of them, and the cause for the rest is not known. The V and J calls and clone size are taken from that table; D and trimming were inferred from the DNA. In this sample the table shows 200,000 or so clones, around four fifths of which occur a single time. The ten top clones hold around 5.6% of the sample.

This specimen comes from a study of cytomegalovirus exposure and HLA in healthy donors (dated by TCRdb to 2016 to 2017). Regarding the research as a whole: The 666 repertoires of the first cohort and the 120 validation repertoires were produced on the same platform, according to a later analysis. The study was designed to test whether signatures of past pathogen exposure could be identified by cataloging public T cell receptors. A separate validation cohort of over a hundred different subjects was used in addition to the approximately 670-subject first cohort. High-throughput TCR immunosequencing, statistical association of individual TCRs with disease status, and machine learning were combined to predict cytomegalovirus infection status.

Paper-wide results and their limitations: Most TCR sequences were observed very rarely across donors, whereas some public TCRs were present in many individuals. A later analysis had no HLA typing for the validation cohort, so co-occurrence there was scored across all 110 or so repertoires. A few of the identified cytomegalovirus-associated TCR beta chains were confirmed in vitro to be specific for cytomegalovirus antigens. Subsequent analysis determined that TCRs grouped into clusters in the first cohort also showed a tendency toward co-occurrence across the roughly 120 validation repertoires, and 90% to 95% of cluster scores exceeded 0. It was suggested by the authors that the approach could potentially be generalized to other disease states and immunological phenotypes. The classifier was reported to diagnose cytomegalovirus status with high specificity and sensitivity in both the original and validation cohorts. The study gave a list of more than 150 TCR beta chains associated with cytomegalovirus.

Sequencing was done on a sample of PBMCs. The receptor comes from a young woman in good health and CMV-seronegative.

The DNA sequence reads TGTGCCAGCAGTTTACTAGCGGCTAGCACAGATACGCAGTATTTT. Translated, it gives CASSLLAASTDTQYF. The chain was built from TRBV28 and TRBJ2-3; 7 nucleotides in the junction match TRBD2. CDR1 MDHEN and CDR2 SYDVKM were looked up in the germline V gene. Compared with germline, V lacks 2 bases and J lacks 0 bases; bases without a gene match: 2. The CDR3 covers 15 residues, taking in both the cysteine and the phenylalanine. The only DNA kept is the CDR3, 45 bases in frame from the first base.